Here is one T cell receptor (beta chain) with its context. Using immunoSEQ multiplex PCR, the repertoire was profiled, and TCRdb retains in-frame clones only, with some absent. In all, the sample yields about 190,000 clones. The record originates from a study of control samples from healthy donors and cancer patients. The sequenced sample was blood. The clonotype comes from a woman under 40 in good health.

DNA of the CDR3: TGTGCCAGCACATCAGGGAACTATGGCTACACCTTC. Its protein product is CASTSGNYGYTF. The chain recombines TRBV28 with TRBJ1-2; TRBD1 is a possible D gene (5 bases). The CDR3 is 12 residues long. Germline V CDR1 and CDR2: MDHEN, SYDVKM. V shed 7 bases and J shed 2 bases, with 8 bases lying between them.